The source of this T cell receptor (beta chain) is a study of T cells in tuberculosis (dated by TCRdb to between 2017 and 2018). Notes on the research overall: The study combined CD1B tetramers and high-throughput TCR immunosequencing to characterize T cells specific for the mycobacterial lipid antigen glucose monomycolate (GMM). In a South African clinical cohort, IGRA-negative adolescents, IGRA-positive adolescents with latent tuberculosis and adults with active tuberculosis were compared, with 9 to 10 people in each group. PBMC from active tuberculosis patients were archived either before standard anti-tuberculosis treatment began or within 7 days of its start.

Results and caveats for the whole study, not just this receptor: A classifier using the diverse GMM-specific repertoire reached just over 85% accuracy (AUROC about 0.9), compared with 60% to 75% accuracy using GEM motif frequencies. Shorter CDR3-alpha lengths in active tuberculosis patients partly drove the smaller NN-distances, and the TCR-beta difference was not statistically significant. Compared with IGRA-negative controls, TCR-alpha repertoires from active tuberculosis had smaller mean NN-distances to GMM-specific TCRs, which suggests that these TCRs underwent clonal expansion. Clinical samples were selected based on which cryopreserved specimens were available, and the active tuberculosis cases were adults whereas the controls were adolescents.

The immunoSEQ multiplex PCR assay was used to generate TCR libraries, with TCR-beta and/or TCR-alpha/delta assays applied to each sample. The amplified TCR libraries were sequenced using the Illumina high-throughput platform. Under the source paper's analysis protocol: Clustering and dimensionality reduction relied on pairwise TCRdist distances among GMM-specific receptors from T cells that were either sorted ex vivo or expanded in vitro. The score assigned to each clinical repertoire was mean NN-distance, meaning the average TCRdist to the nearest 10% of tetramer-positive reference sequences. GEM TCR motif frequency was calculated as the fraction of unique TCRs that matched known GEM sequences in V/J usage and CDR3 length. Active tuberculosis was classified by linear discriminant analysis with leave-one-out cross-validation, implemented in scikit-learn. This immuneACCESS table, as held by TCRdb, lists in-frame sequences with V and J called but not all clones. Of the missing ones, under half trace to an unresolved V gene in checked studies; the others have no known cause. The V and J calls and the clone size are those of that table, but D and trimming were determined from the DNA. A total of tens of thousands of clones appear in this sample, about 95% of them only once. Jointly, the top ten make up about 1.3% of the sample.

V loses 0 bases of germline sequence and J loses 9 bases, and the interval between the two ends is 16 bases. The CDR3 holds 15 amino acids from the cysteine to the phenylalanine. Only CDR3 DNA is held: 45 bases, read in frame from base 1. The germline V gene specifies SGHRS as CDR1 and YFSETQ as CDR2. This clone is a singleton in its sample. Its antigen target is currently unknown. Base qualities are not recorded, but no much larger clone differs from it by a single base. The meaning of the sample's time point label: new active TB diagnosis, blood taken before or within 7 days of starting treatment. The active tuberculosis patients were newly diagnosed, HIV-seronegative South African adults aged 18 years or older. Confirmation of active tuberculosis came from positive sputum smear microscopy and/or a positive M. tuberculosis culture. Unsorted cryopreserved PBMC were immunosequenced, covering on average approximately 91,000 T cells per clinical donor.

This specimen was PBMCs, taken at tuberculosis diagnosis. This TCR derives from an adult with tuberculosis. The chain employs TRBV5-1 and TRBJ2-1; a tentative D match to TRBD2 spans 5 bases. The CDR3 is CASSLGTSSHSEQFF. Read as DNA, the sequence is TGCGCCAGCAGCTTGGGTACTAGTTCTCATAGTGAGCAGTTCTTC.